This record concerns one TCR beta chain sequence. Its antigen is still unknown. Patients with chemo-refractory metastatic non-small-cell lung cancer received focal radiation plus CTLA-4 blockade with ipilimumab. The sample originates from a study of radiotherapy plus CTLA-4 blockade in lung cancer. For the study at large: Objective responses occurred in around 18% of patients; roughly 31% had disease control. Broader study findings: Subsequent to radiotherapy plus ipilimumab, tumor-derived TCR clones underwent expansion in blood.

Germline CDR1 SGHAT, CDR2 FQDESV (reference sequence). The CDR3 has 15 residues. The V end lost 0 bases, the J end lost 10 bases, and 13 bases lay between the germline ends. Sequencing used immunoSEQ multiplex PCR; TCRdb keeps in-frame clones, though not all of them. The repertoire holds about 86,000 clones, with roughly 80% as singletons. Sequencing used peripheral blood, obtained from a patient treated with radiotherapy plus ipilimumab. This chain uses TRBV11-1 with TRBJ1-6; no definite D call. The receptor was derived from a human donor with non-small cell lung cancer who had stable disease on radiotherapy plus ipilimumab. CDR3 amino acids: CASSLAVGRDSPLHF. In DNA, the CDR3 is TGTGCCAGCAGCTTAGCGGTGGGGAGAGACTCACCCCTCCACTTT.